This T cell receptor (beta chain) was recorded in a study of Ad26.COV2.S vaccination and SARS-CoV-2 variants. As to treatment: 19 received Ad26.COV2.S at low or high dose, single or two shots; about 5 received placebo; per-sample allocation not given. After the first vaccine or placebo injection, samples were drawn on day 63. The protocol was immunoSEQ multiplex PCR, while the TCRdb copy is restricted to in-frame clones and leaves out a portion. Of under 550,000 clones detected, approximately 88% appear once; the ten largest clones hold 3.6%. Notes on the study in general: Substantial breadth was reported for post-vaccination spike-specific CD8+ and CD4+ T cells.

A word on this clone: Its matching antigen is unknown.

The germline V gene encodes CDR1 ENHRY and CDR2 SYGVKD. Trimming left V 7 bases short and J 1 base short, with 14 bases between. The CDR3 sequence is 14 residues long. Sequencing used peripheral blood, obtained in a trial of Ad26.COV2.S vaccine versus placebo. The clonotype comes from a person between 18 and 60 years old who received the Ad26.COV2.S COVID-19 vaccine or a placebo. The V call is TRBV10-3, the J call TRBJ2-7; tentative D call: TRBD1 (5 bases). CDR3 region: CAIKTPTGSYEQYF. DNA for the CDR3: TGTGCCATCAAGACCCCTACAGGTTCCTACGAGCAGTACTTC.